This T cell receptor (beta chain) was captured in a study of blood T cell repertoires in COVID-19 (dated by TCRdb to between 2020 and 2021). As for the study more broadly: The collaborator samples originated in the United States, Italy and Spain and spanned the acute and convalescent phases of COVID-19. Samples were obtained from the ongoing ImmuneRACE study (first 160 participants) and from about 1,300 subjects provided by 6 global collaborators. The repertoires were released in a freely available public database intended as a resource for research on the immune response to SARS-CoV-2. Subjects who had been exposed to COVID-19, were actively infected with it, or had recovered from it provided the deeply sampled blood TCRbeta repertoires that made up the dataset. Where HLA class I and class II types were available, the types were taken from metadata supplied by the sample provider, not from assay-based typing. The sample metadata nearly always contained a de-identified subject ID, COVID-19 status, age in years and sex. The material from the prospective study consisted of cDNA or gDNA derived from T cells, B-cell-depleted T cells, or PBMCs.

Study-wide findings and limitations: The quantity of clinical and demographic metadata differed by source and by participant and was supplied without curation.

A second Seattle source provided samples from volunteer blood donors who had recovered from COVID-19. Whole blood was collected in K2EDTA tubes by collaborating institutions according to the institutions' own protocols. For TCRbeta analysis, collaborators shipped samples in one of three forms: frozen whole blood, isolated PBMCs, or DNA extracted from either of those sample types. The count of this clone is one. It has no known antigen specificity. No quality values exist for individual bases; no much larger clone is one base distant. TCRbeta CDR3 regions were amplified from genomic DNA by means of the immunoSEQ Assay, a bias-controlled multiplex PCR. As for the original processing: Nucleated cell counts per sample were estimated from amplification of reference gene primers within the assay. To quantify the absolute abundance of each unique TCRbeta CDR3 rearrangement, sequence reads were collapsed and filtered. For each sample, productive Simpson clonality was calculated as the square root of Simpson's diversity index across productive rearrangements. TCRdb holds this immuneACCESS table with in-frame rearrangements only. Some clones are missing; in checked studies, unresolved V genes explain under half, and the rest has no known cause. The V and J calls and clone size are taken from that table; D and trimming were inferred from the DNA. The sample table holds a few hundred thousand clones, of which less than 90% were seen once. The ten biggest clones cover around 4.5% of the sample.

The CDR3 runs 12 residues from the cysteine to the phenylalanine. Of all the DNA, just the CDR3 is kept, 36 bases in frame from base 1. The junction shows trimming of 4 bases on V and 6 bases on J, and the gene matches do not reach 5 bases of it. The germline V gene encodes CDR1 SQVTM and CDR2 ANQGSEA. Sequences were obtained from peripheral blood. The chain is made from TRBV29-1 and TRBJ2-7, and 8 bases in between align with TRBD1. The clonotype comes from a man aged 60 to 75 who had recovered from COVID-19. The CDR3 loop reads CSVGRGLGEQYF. The nucleotide sequence reads TGCAGCGTTGGCAGGGGGCTGGGCGAGCAGTACTTC.